The sequence of this T cell receptor beta chain was determined in a study of T cell responses to AZD1222 COVID-19 vaccine. Sequencing used immunoSEQ multiplex PCR; TCRdb keeps in-frame clones, though not all of them. The sample includes about 160,000 clones, almost 90% of them seen just once. The material was peripheral blood, obtained on day 0 of AZD1222 vaccination. The origin of this receptor is an adult in good health.

The CDR3 sequence is CASSIAGAGSEKLFF. CDR3 nucleotide sequence: TGTGCCAGTAGTATAGCTGGGGCAGGGTCCGAAAAACTGTTTTTT. V and J are TRBV19 and TRBJ1-4, with D maybe TRBD1 (5 bases). The germline CDR1 and CDR2 sequences are LNHDA and SQIVND (reference sequence). V lost 1 base, J lost 8 bases, and 14 bases lay in between. The CDR3 runs to 15 residues.